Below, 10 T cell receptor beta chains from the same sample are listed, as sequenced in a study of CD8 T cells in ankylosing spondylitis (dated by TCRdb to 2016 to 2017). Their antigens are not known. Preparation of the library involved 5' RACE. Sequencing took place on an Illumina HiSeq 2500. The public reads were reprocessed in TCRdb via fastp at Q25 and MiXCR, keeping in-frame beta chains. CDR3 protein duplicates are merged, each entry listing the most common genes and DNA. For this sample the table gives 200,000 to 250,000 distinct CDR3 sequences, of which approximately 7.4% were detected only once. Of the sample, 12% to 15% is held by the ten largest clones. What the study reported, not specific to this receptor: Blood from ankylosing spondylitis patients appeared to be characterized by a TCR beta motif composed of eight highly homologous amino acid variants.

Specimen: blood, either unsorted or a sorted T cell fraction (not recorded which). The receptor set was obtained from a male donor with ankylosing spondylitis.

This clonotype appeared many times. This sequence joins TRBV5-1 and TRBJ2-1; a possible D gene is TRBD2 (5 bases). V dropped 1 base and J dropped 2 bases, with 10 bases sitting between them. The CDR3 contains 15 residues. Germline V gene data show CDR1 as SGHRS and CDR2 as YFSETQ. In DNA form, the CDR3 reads TGCGCCAGCAGCTTGCAGGACTCAACCTACAATGAGCAGTTCTTC. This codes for CASSLQDSTYNEQFF.

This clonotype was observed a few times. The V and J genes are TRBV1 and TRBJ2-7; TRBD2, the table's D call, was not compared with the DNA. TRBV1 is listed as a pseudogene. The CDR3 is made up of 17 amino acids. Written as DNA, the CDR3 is TGCACCAGCAGCCAGCACCCCCGGACTAGCGGAATCTACGAGCAGTACTTC. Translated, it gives CTSSQHPRTSGIYEQYF.

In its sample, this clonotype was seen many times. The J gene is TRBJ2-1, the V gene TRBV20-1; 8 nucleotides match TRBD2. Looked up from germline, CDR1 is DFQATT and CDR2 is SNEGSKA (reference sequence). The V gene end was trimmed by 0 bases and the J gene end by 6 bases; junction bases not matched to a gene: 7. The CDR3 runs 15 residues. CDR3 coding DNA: TGCAGTGCTAGAGATCCCGGGGGGGATTTCAATGAGCAGTTCTTC. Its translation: CSARDPGGDFNEQFF.

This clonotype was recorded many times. The CDR3: CASSLRVAEQYF. The CDR3, as DNA: TGTGCCAGCAGTCTTCGTGTTGCCGAGCAGTACTTC. This rearrangement joins TRBV28 to TRBJ2-7; D gene ambiguous. This CDR3 region has 12 residues. V dropped 5 bases and J dropped 6 bases, with 11 bases sitting between them. The germline V gene has CDR1 MDHEN and CDR2 SYDVKM.

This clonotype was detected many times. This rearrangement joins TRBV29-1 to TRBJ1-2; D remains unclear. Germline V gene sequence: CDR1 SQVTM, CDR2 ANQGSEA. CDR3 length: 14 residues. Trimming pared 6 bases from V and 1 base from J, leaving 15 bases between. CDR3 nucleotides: TGCAGCGTCGACGACGGCTGGATTAACTATGGCTACACCTTC. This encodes CSVDDGWINYGYTF.

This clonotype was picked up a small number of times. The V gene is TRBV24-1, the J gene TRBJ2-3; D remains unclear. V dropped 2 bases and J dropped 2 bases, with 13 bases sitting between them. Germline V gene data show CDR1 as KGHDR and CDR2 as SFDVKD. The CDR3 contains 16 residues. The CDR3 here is CATSDSLVTYTDTQYF. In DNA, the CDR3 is TGTGCCACCAGTGATTCACTGGTTACATACACAGATACGCAGTATTTT.

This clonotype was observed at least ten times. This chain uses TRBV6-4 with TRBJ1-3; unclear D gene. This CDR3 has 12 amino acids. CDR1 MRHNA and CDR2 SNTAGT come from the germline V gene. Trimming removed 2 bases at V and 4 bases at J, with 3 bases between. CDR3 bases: TGTGCCAGCAGTGACCGGGGAAACACCATATATTTT. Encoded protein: CASSDRGNTIYF.

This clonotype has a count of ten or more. This chain's CDR3 is CASSAWTGNNEQFF. The CDR3 DNA reads as TGTGCCAGCAGTGCCTGGACAGGGAATAATGAGCAGTTCTTC. V is TRBV2 and J is TRBJ2-1; 8 bases map to TRBD1. Trimming took 4 bases from V and 7 from J; bases not matched to a gene: 6. There are 14 residues in the CDR3. Germline V CDR1 and CDR2: SNHLY, FYNNEI. Full variable domain (missing parts from reference TRBV2 and TRBJ2-1): EPEVTQTPSHQVTQMGQEVILRCVPISNHLYFYWYRQILGQKVEFLVSFYNNEISEKSEIFDDQFSVERPDGSNFTLKIRSTKLEDSAMYFCASSAWTGNNEQFFGPGTRLTVL.

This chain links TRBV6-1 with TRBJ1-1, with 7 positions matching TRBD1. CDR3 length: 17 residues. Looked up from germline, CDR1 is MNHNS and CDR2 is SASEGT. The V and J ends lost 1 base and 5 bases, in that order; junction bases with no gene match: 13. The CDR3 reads CASSEGGTVARGTEAFF. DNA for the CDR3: TGTGCCAGCAGTGAAGGGGGGACAGTCGCGAGAGGGACTGAAGCTTTCTTT.

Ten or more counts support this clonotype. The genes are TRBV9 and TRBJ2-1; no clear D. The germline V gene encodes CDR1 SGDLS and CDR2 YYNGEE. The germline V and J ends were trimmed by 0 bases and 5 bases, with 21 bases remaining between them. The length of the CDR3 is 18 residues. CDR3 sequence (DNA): TGTGCCAGCAGCGTAGATTTTGCGGAGAAGCTCGGAGACAATGAGCAGTTCTTC. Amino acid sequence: CASSVDFAEKLGDNEQFF. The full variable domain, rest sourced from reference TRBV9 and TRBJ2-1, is DSGVTQTPKHLITATGQRVTLRCSPRSGDLSVYWYQQSLDQGLQFLIQYYNGEERAKGNILERFSAQQFPDLHSELNLSSLELGDSALYFCASSVDFAEKLGDNEQFFGPGTRLTVL.